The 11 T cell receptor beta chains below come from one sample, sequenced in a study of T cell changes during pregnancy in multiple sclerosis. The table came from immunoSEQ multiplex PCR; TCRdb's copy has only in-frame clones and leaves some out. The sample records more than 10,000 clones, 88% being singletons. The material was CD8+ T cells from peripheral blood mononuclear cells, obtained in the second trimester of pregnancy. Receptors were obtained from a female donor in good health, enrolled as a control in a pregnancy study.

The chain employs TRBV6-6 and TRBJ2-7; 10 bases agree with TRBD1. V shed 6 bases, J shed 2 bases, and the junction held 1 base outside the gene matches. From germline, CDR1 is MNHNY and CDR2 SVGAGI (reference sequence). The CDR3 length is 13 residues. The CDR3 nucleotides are TGTGCCAGCAGCGACAGGGGGCCCTACGAGCAGTACTTC. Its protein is CASSDRGPYEQYF.

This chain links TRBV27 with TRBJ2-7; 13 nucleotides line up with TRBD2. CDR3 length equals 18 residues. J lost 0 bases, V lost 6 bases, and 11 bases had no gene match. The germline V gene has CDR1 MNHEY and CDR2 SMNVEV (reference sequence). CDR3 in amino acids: CASSETGLAGLSSYEQYF. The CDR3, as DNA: TGTGCCAGCAGCGAAACGGGACTAGCGGGACTCAGCTCCTACGAGCAGTACTTC.

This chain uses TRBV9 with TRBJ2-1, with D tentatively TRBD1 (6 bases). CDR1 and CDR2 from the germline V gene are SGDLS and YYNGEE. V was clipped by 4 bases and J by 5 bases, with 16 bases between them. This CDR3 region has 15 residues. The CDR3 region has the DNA TGTGCCAGCAGCCCGCGGACAGCCAGCGACAATGAGCAGTTCTTC. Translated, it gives CASSPRTASDNEQFF.

As DNA, the CDR3 is TGTGCCATCAGTGAGTATAGCGGAAGCACAGATACGCAGTATTTT. Its translation is CAISEYSGSTDTQYF. The chain recombines TRBV10-3 with TRBJ2-3; maybe TRBD2 (6 bases). The V end was cut by 1 base, the J end by 0 bases, with 8 bases between. The germline V gene has CDR1 ENHRY and CDR2 SYGVKD. The CDR3 loop spans 15 amino acids.

The CDR3 DNA reads as TGTGCCTGGAGACCTATTCCTCCGGGACAGGGAGGAAATGAGCAGTTCTTC. The encoded protein is CAWRPIPPGQGGNEQFF. This chain joins TRBV30 and TRBJ2-1; the match to TRBD1 covers 9 bases. Germline CDR1 reads GTSNPN; CDR2 reads SVGIG (reference sequence). This CDR3 spans 17 amino acids. V shed 3 bases, J shed 7 bases, and the junction held 16 bases outside the gene matches.

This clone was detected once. DNA for the CDR3: TGTGCCAGCAGTTACTCGGGAGAAAATCAGCCCCAGCATTTT. Translation gives CASSYSGENQPQHF. V usage is TRBV6-5 and J usage is TRBJ1-5; no reliable D call. V was shortened by 0 bases and J by 4 bases, with 7 bases between the two germline ends. Germline V lookup: CDR1 MNHEY, CDR2 SVGAGI. The CDR3 sequence is 14 residues long.

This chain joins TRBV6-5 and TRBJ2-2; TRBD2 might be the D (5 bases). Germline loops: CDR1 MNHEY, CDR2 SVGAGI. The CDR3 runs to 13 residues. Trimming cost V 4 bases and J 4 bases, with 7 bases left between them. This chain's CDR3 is CASSSSGTGELFF. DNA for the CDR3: TGTGCCAGCAGTTCCAGCGGCACCGGGGAGCTGTTTTTT.

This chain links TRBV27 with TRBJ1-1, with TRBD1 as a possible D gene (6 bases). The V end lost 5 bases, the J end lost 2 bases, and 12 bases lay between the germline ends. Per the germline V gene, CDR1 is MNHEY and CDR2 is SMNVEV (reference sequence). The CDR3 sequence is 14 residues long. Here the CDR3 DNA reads TGTGCCAGCAGTACCAGGGGCGGCAACACTGAAGCTTTCTTT. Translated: CASSTRGGNTEAFF.

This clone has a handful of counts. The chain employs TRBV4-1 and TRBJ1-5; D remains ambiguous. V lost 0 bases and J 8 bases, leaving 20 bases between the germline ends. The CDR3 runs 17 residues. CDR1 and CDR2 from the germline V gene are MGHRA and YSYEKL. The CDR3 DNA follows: TGCGCCAGCAGCCAAGATCTAGCCGGGTATAAGGAGGAGCCCCAGCATTTT. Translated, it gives CASSQDLAGYKEEPQHF.

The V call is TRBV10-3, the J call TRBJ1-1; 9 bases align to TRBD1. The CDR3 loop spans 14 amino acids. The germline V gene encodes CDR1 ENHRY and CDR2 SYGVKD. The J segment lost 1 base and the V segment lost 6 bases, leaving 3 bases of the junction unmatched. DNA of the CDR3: TGTGCCATCAGGGGGGGACAGGGGAACACTGAAGCTTTCTTT. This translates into CAIRGGQGNTEAFF.

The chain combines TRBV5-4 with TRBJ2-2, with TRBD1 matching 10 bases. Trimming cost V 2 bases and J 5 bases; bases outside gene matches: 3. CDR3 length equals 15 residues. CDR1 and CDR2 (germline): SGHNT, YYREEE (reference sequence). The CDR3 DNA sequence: TGTGCCAGCAGCTTTCGACAGGGGGCAACCGGGGAGCTGTTTTTT. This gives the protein CASSFRQGATGELFF.